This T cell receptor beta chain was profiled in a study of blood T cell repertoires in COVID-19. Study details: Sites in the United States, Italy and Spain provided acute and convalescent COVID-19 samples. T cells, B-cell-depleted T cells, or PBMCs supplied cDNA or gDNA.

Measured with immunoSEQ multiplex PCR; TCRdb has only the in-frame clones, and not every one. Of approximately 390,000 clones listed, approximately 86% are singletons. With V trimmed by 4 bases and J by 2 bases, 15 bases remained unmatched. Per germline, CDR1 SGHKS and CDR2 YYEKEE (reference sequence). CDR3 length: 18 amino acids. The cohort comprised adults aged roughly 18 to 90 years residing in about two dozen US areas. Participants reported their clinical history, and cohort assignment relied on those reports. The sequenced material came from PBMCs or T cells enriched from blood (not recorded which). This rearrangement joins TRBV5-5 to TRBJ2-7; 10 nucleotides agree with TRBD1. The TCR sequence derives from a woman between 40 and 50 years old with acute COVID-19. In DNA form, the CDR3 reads TGTGCCAGCAGCCCGCCGGGACAGGGGACCATTTTAACCTACGAGCAGTACTTC. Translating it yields CASSPPGQGTILTYEQYF. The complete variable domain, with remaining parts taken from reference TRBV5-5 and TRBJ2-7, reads DAGVTQSPTHLIKTRGQQVTLRCSPISGHKSVSWYQQVLGQGPQFIFQYYEKEERGRGNFPDRFSARQFPNYSSELNVNALLLGDSALYLCASSPPGQGTILTYEQYFGPGTRLTVT.